These 14 T cell receptor beta chains came from one sample sequenced in a study of regulatory T cells in long-lasting Graves disease. Arm-PCR of CDR3 regions and iRepertoire HTBI primers were used to build TCR beta libraries. TCRdb reprocessed the multiplex PCR reads via MiXCR and lists one record per CDR3 protein. The repertoire includes 350,000 to 550,000 distinct CDR3 sequences, 14% of them detected once, and approximately 17% sits in the top ten. Time point noted: newly diagnosed GD, antithyroid drugs for less than 3 months. Researchers made the TCR library from RNA that was extracted from PBMCs. The data also belong to a second study, concerning T cells in Graves' hyperthyroidism and ophthalmopathy.

This material consisted of peripheral blood mononuclear cells (PBMCs), taken at new diagnosis, from a patient treated with antithyroid drugs. The receptors originated from a woman aged 50 to 60 with Graves disease.

This clonotype was picked up many times. This chain connects TRBV5-1 to TRBJ2-7, with TRBD2 matching 7 bases. J lost 7 bases, V lost 5 bases, and 6 bases had no gene match. CDR1 and CDR2 (germline): SGHRS, YFSETQ. The CDR3 is made up of 12 amino acids. The CDR3, as DNA: TGCGCCAGCAGGGCGGGAGCGGGAGAGCAGTACTTC. Protein: CASRAGAGEQYF.

This clonotype was picked up many times. The chain employs TRBV11-2 and TRBJ2-5, with D maybe TRBD1 (5 bases). The CDR3 covers 15 residues. V lost 3 bases, J lost 5 bases, and 16 bases lay in between. Germline V gene data show CDR1 as SGHAT and CDR2 as FQNNGV. CDR3 coding DNA: TGTGCCAGCAGCTTCTCTGGCAGGGTTGGGGAGACCCAGTACTTC. Residues: CASSFSGRVGETQYF.

V usage is TRBV2 and J usage is TRBJ2-3, with TRBD2 as a possible D gene (6 bases). V dropped 11 bases and J dropped 0 bases, with 9 bases sitting between them. Germline lookup yields CDR1 SNHLY and CDR2 FYNNEI. The CDR3 spans 12 residues. The DNA for the CDR3 is TGTGCCGGCGGGACTAGCACAGATACGCAGTATTTT. Amino acid sequence: CAGGTSTDTQYF.

The sample holds many counts of this clonotype. The CDR3 loop is CASSSTIATNEKLFF. The CDR3 nucleotides are TGTGCCAGCAGCTCGACGATTGCAACTAATGAAAAACTGTTTTTT. The chain combines TRBV7-6 with TRBJ1-4; no clear D gene. The CDR3 loop spans 15 amino acids. Germline V lookup: CDR1 SGHVS, CDR2 FNYEAQ. Trimming removed 4 bases from V and 0 bases from J, with 9 bases in between.

J is TRBJ2-1 and V is TRBV20-1; 9 bases align to TRBD2. The CDR3 totals 15 residues. V dropped 6 bases and J dropped 1; count of bases not matched to a gene: 7. The germline V gene has CDR1 DFQATT and CDR2 SNEGSKA (reference sequence). DNA of the CDR3: TGCAGTGCCGAAGACAGCGGGGGGTCCTACAATGAGCAGTTCTTC. Residues: CSAEDSGGSYNEQFF.

This clonotype was observed at least ten times. V is TRBV27 and J is TRBJ1-2, with D perhaps matching TRBD1 (6 bases). The V and J ends lost 5 bases and 4 bases respectively, with 17 bases between them. Germline loops: CDR1 MNHEY, CDR2 SMNVEV (reference sequence). This CDR3 contains 15 residues. In DNA form, the CDR3 reads TGTGCCAGCAGTGATAGGGACACCTTGAGCTATGGCTACACCTTC. As protein: CASSDRDTLSYGYTF.

There are many counts of this clonotype. This chain links TRBV28 with TRBJ2-7; TRBD2 matches at 10 bases. Germline V gene lookup returns CDR1 MDHEN and CDR2 SYDVKM. The CDR3 is 14 residues long. The junction had 7 bases not matched to a gene; V was cut back by 6 bases and J by 5 bases. In DNA form, the CDR3 reads TGTGCCAGCAGCCCACTAGCGGGATTGGACGAGCAGTACTTC. Encoded protein: CASSPLAGLDEQYF.

This clonotype was recorded many times. The CDR3 sequence is CASSEFLALNTGELFF. The CDR3 nucleotides are TGTGCCAGCAGTGAATTTCTCGCGTTAAACACCGGGGAGCTGTTTTTT. This chain uses TRBV2 with TRBJ2-2, with D unclear. Germline CDR1 reads SNHLY; CDR2 reads FYNNEI. Trimming cost V 2 bases and J 2 bases, with 12 bases left between them. The CDR3 covers 16 residues. Full variable domain (remainder filled in from reference TRBV2 and TRBJ2-2): EPEVTQTPSHQVTQMGQEVILRCVPISNHLYFYWYRQILGQKVEFLVSFYNNEISEKSEIFDDQFSVERPDGSNFTLKIRSTKLEDSAMYFCASSEFLALNTGELFFGEGSRLTVL.

This clonotype has at least ten counts. This rearrangement joins TRBV12-3 or TRBV12-4 to TRBJ2-2, with D tentatively TRBD2 (6 bases). The CDR3 consists of 14 residues. V was cut by 6 bases and J by 6 bases, with 14 bases left in between. Written as DNA, the CDR3 is TGTGCCAGCAGCACCCTCGGGGGACCCGGGGAGCTGTTTTTT. Translated, it gives CASSTLGGPGELFF.

V usage is TRBV5-1 and J usage is TRBJ2-1; possibly TRBD2 for D (6 bases). V was cut by 4 bases and J by 7 bases, with 12 bases left in between. The CDR3 consists of 13 residues. Germline V lookup: CDR1 SGHRS, CDR2 YFSETQ. CDR3 residues: CASSPRDLNEQFF. CDR3 DNA sequence: TGCGCCAGCAGCCCCCGGGACTTAAATGAGCAGTTCTTC.

This clonotype has a count of ten or more. The rearrangement links TRBV10-3 to TRBJ1-1, with D perhaps matching TRBD1 (6 bases). Germline V lookup: CDR1 ENHRY, CDR2 SYGVKD. The length of the CDR3 is 16 residues. V dropped 4 bases and J dropped 1 base, with 16 bases sitting between them. In nucleotides, the CDR3 is TGTGCCATCAGTGGATCGGGGGGACACCCGAACACTGAAGCTTTCTTT. As protein: CAISGSGGHPNTEAFF.

This clonotype was detected only a few times. This chain joins TRBV24-1 and TRBJ2-5; tentatively, D is TRBD2 (6 bases). The V gene lost 9 bases and the J gene lost 2 bases, with 12 bases spanning the gap. The CDR3 has 13 amino acids. Germline V gene sequence: CDR1 KGHDR, CDR2 SFDVKD. Here the CDR3 DNA reads TGTGCCACCGCGCGGGATATTCAAGAGACCCAGTACTTC. Translating it yields CATARDIQETQYF.

This clonotype came up a few times. The chain employs TRBV20-1 and TRBJ1-3; 9 nucleotides line up with TRBD1. This CDR3 has 14 residues. The J segment lost 4 bases and the V segment lost 4 bases, leaving 5 bases of the junction unmatched. Germline lookup yields CDR1 DFQATT and CDR2 SNEGSKA (reference sequence). CDR3 protein: CSATRTGVGNTIYF. CDR3 bases: TGCAGTGCTACAAGGACAGGGGTAGGAAACACCATATATTTT.

This chain joins TRBV18 and TRBJ2-5; TRBD1 matches 9 bases. The CDR3 sequence is 14 residues long. The germline V gene encodes CDR1 KGHSH and CDR2 LQKENI. J gave up 3 bases and V 4 bases, and 3 bases lay outside the gene matches. The CDR3 DNA is TGTGCCAGCTCACGGGACAGGGTGGAAGAGACCCAGTACTTC. This codes for CASSRDRVEETQYF.